The text below deals with one T cell receptor beta chain. The cohort comprised adults aged roughly 18 to 100 years residing in approximately 25 US areas. Trimming took 8 bases from V and 9 from J, leaving 28 bases between them. The CDR3 length is 15 residues. The germline V gene encodes CDR1 GTSNPN and CDR2 SVGIG (reference sequence). The data stem from a study of blood T cell repertoires in COVID-19. Overall study context: The samples span acute and convalescent COVID-19 from the United States, Italy and Spain. Nucleic acid was either cDNA or gDNA, and it came from T cells, B-cell-depleted T cells, or PBMCs.

The method was immunoSEQ multiplex PCR; TCRdb's version includes in-frame clones alone and lacks a portion of them. Among approximately 330,000 clones, roughly 91% were seen once, and the ten largest hold over 8.5%. The chain uses TRBV30 and TRBJ1-2, with D possibly being TRBD1 (5 bases). The sequence derives from a young woman who had recovered from COVID-19. Sequencing input: PBMCs or T cells enriched from blood (not recorded which). The CDR3 is CARNGAPGPIWSYTF. CDR3 nucleotide sequence: TGTGCCCGAAATGGGGCCCCAGGGCCGATATGGAGCTACACCTTC.